Each of the 17 T cell receptor beta chains below was sequenced from the same sample in a study of graft-versus-host responses after intestinal transplantation. Some clones are missing from TCRdb's copy, which holds only in-frame ones; the method was immunoSEQ multiplex PCR. This sample has 80,000 to 100,000 clones; roughly 91% occur once, and the top ten carry roughly 0.37%. No antigen has been assigned to these receptors. Sequences were derived from unstimulated CD4+ T cells sorted from spleen or lymph node cells, sampled before intestinal transplant. These receptors were obtained from a human donor who received an intestinal transplant.

The V call is TRBV10-1, the J call TRBJ1-1, with 9 nucleotides matching TRBD1. CDR1 and CDR2 (germline): WNHNN, SYGVQD (reference sequence). V lost 6 bases to trimming and J lost 6 bases; unmatched junction nucleotides: 5. This CDR3 region has 13 residues. CDR3 sequence reads: CASRMDRGSEAFF. The CDR3 DNA reads as TGCGCCAGCAGGATGGACAGGGGATCTGAAGCTTTCTTT.

The chain couples TRBV14 to TRBJ2-7; the match to TRBD2 covers 10 bases. The CDR3 length is 13 residues. Germline-derived CDR1 and CDR2 are SGHDN and FVKESK. The junction had 7 bases not matched to a gene; V was cut back by 5 bases and J by 9 bases. CDR3 sequence (DNA): TGTGCCAGCAGCGCTAAACTAGCGGGATTGCAGTACTTC. Translation: CASSAKLAGLQYF.

The chain is built from TRBV27 and TRBJ1-5; weak D call: TRBD1 (5 bases). CDR1 and CDR2 from the germline V gene are MNHEY and SMNVEV (reference sequence). With 0 bases removed from V and 3 bases from J, the gap between germline ends came to 9 bases. The CDR3 contains 15 residues. CDR3 nucleotides: TGTGCCAGCAGTTTATCGAGACAGCTCAATCAGCCCCAGCATTTT. Translated, it gives CASSLSRQLNQPQHF.

The rearrangement joins TRBV5-4 to TRBJ2-3; 10 nucleotides align to TRBD2. Per germline, CDR1 SGHNT and CDR2 YYREEE (reference sequence). Unmatched junction bases numbered 5, after V lost 1 base and J lost 6 bases. The CDR3 length is 15 residues. The CDR3 DNA is TGTGCCAGCAGCTTGAGGAGCGGGAGGGCCGATACGCAGTATTTT. Translation: CASSLRSGRADTQYF.

The gene calls are TRBV4-2 and TRBJ1-2; 12 nucleotides align to TRBD1. The CDR3 has 15 amino acids. Looked up from germline, CDR1 is LGHNA and CDR2 is YNFKEQ. The junction had 11 bases not matched to a gene; V was cut back by 4 bases and J by 11 bases. Here the CDR3 reads CASSPLLGQGAGYTF. In DNA, the CDR3 is TGTGCCAGCAGCCCTCTGTTGGGACAGGGGGCGGGGTACACCTTC.

V gene TRBV7-8 combines with J gene TRBJ2-1, with D perhaps TRBD1 (6 bases). The V gene lost 1 base and the J gene lost 10 bases, with 11 bases spanning the gap. The CDR3 is made up of 13 amino acids. Germline CDR1 is SGHVS and CDR2 is FQNEAQ. The CDR3 spells CASSLVQRGEQFF. The CDR3 nucleotides read TGTGCCAGCAGCTTAGTTCAGAGGGGGGAGCAGTTCTTC.

This rearrangement joins TRBV5-1 to TRBJ2-1, with a possible D match to TRBD1 (5 bases). Per germline, CDR1 SGHRS and CDR2 YFSETQ. This CDR3 has 12 residues. V shed 4 bases and J shed 9 bases, with 11 bases lying between them. This CDR3 reads CASSTQGGEQFF. CDR3 in DNA: TGCGCCAGCAGCACCCAGGGCGGTGAGCAGTTCTTC.

The genes are TRBV28 and TRBJ1-5; 8 positions match TRBD1. There are 14 residues in the CDR3. V was pared by 6 bases and J by 3 bases, with 4 bases of the junction left unmatched. Per the germline V gene, CDR1 is MDHEN and CDR2 is SYDVKM. CDR3 in DNA: TGTGCCAGCAGCTGGACAGGGTACAATCAGCCCCAGCATTTT. Its translation: CASSWTGYNQPQHF.

V gene TRBV5-1 combines with J gene TRBJ2-3; 12 positions match TRBD2. V was pared by 3 bases and J by 7 bases, with 12 bases of the junction left unmatched. Germline CDR1 SGHRS, CDR2 YFSETQ. The CDR3 length is 17 residues. The DNA of the CDR3 is TGCGCCAGCAGCTCCTTCCATTCTAGCGGGAGGGTGTATACGCAGTATTTT. Its protein is CASSSFHSSGRVYTQYF.

The chain uses TRBV9 and TRBJ2-5; 7 bases line up with TRBD1. The CDR3 is 15 residues long. The ends lost 4 bases at V and 5 bases at J; junction bases unmatched: 11. CDR1 is SGDLS and CDR2 is YYNGEE in the germline V gene. CDR3 loop: CASSIQGMNRETQYF. In nucleotides, the CDR3 is TGTGCCAGCAGCATACAGGGGATGAATAGGGAGACCCAGTACTTC.

This chain connects TRBV5-1 to TRBJ2-2, with D hard to call. Per germline, CDR1 SGHRS and CDR2 YFSETQ. This CDR3 has 16 amino acids. Trimming left V 1 base short and J 5 bases short, with 15 bases between. This CDR3 reads CASSLTVGRGTGELFF. The DNA for the CDR3 is TGCGCCAGCAGCTTGACGGTTGGCAGAGGAACCGGGGAGCTGTTTTTT.

The chain has TRBV6-5 and TRBJ2-7, with 9 bases matching TRBD1. V lost 5 bases, J lost 2 bases, and 4 bases stayed unmatched. Germline V gene lookup returns CDR1 MNHEY and CDR2 SVGAGI. The CDR3 spans 14 residues. The DNA of the CDR3 is TGTGCCAGCAGTGGGACAGGGAGGGCCTACGAGCAGTACTTC. Residues: CASSGTGRAYEQYF.

The chain uses TRBV5-1 and TRBJ2-5; D possibly corresponds to TRBD2 (5 bases). Germline-derived CDR1 and CDR2 are SGHRS and YFSETQ. The CDR3 is made up of 14 amino acids. V lost 3 bases and J 2 bases, leaving 11 bases between the germline ends. The CDR3: CASSSHRGQETQYF. CDR3 in DNA: TGCGCCAGCAGCTCCCACCGGGGACAAGAGACCCAGTACTTC.

V and J are TRBV27 and TRBJ1-5; D unresolved. Germline values: CDR1 MNHEY, CDR2 SMNVEV (reference sequence). This CDR3 is built from 14 residues. V lost 4 bases, J lost 3 bases, and 10 bases lay in between. CDR3 bases: TGTGCCAGCAGTTCCGACGGAGACAATCAGCCCCAGCATTTT. Protein sequence: CASSSDGDNQPQHF.

The chain employs TRBV7-9 and TRBJ2-4; D is possibly TRBD1 (6 bases). V lost 3 bases, J lost 9 bases, and 12 bases lay in between. In germline, CDR1 is SEHNR, CDR2 FQNEAQ (reference sequence). This CDR3 contains 13 residues. The CDR3 DNA reads as TGTGCCAGCAGCTTTGGGGGACAAAGCATTCAGTACTTC. Protein sequence: CASSFGGQSIQYF. The complete variable domain, with remaining parts taken from reference TRBV7-9 and TRBJ2-4, reads DTGVSQNPRHKITKRGQNVTFRCDPISEHNRLYWYRQTLGQGPEFLTYFQNEAQLEKSRLLSDRFSAERPKGSFSTLEIQRTEQGDSAMYLCASSFGGQSIQYFGAGTRLSVL.

The chain employs TRBV7-8 and TRBJ1-2; TRBD1 might be the D (6 bases). Germline assignment: CDR1 SGHVS and CDR2 FQNEAQ. This CDR3 spans 15 amino acids. V gave up 4 bases and J gave up 3 bases, with 15 bases separating them. The CDR3 sequence: CASSSPGAFDYGYTF. The CDR3 bases are TGTGCCAGCAGCTCCCCAGGGGCTTTCGACTATGGCTACACCTTC.

The rearrangement joins TRBV4-1 to TRBJ1-5; D uncertain. Germline V gene sequence: CDR1 MGHRA, CDR2 YSYEKL. Trimming removed 2 bases from V and 6 bases from J, with 14 bases in between. This CDR3 has 15 residues. The CDR3 DNA reads as TGCGCCAGCAGCCAATTATTGGTAGAGGGTCAGCCCCAGCATTTT. Protein: CASSQLLVEGQPQHF.